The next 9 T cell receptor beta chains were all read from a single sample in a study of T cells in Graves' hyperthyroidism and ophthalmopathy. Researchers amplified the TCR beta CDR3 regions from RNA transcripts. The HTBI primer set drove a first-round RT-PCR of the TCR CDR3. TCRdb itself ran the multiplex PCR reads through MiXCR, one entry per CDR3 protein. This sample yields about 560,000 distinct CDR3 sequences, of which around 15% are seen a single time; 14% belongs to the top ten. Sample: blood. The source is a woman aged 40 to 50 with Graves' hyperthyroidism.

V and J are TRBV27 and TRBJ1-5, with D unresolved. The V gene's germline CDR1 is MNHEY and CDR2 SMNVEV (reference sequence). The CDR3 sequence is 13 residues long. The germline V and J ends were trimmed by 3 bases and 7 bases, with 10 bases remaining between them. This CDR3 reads CASSLRVGQPQHF. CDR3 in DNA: TGTGCCAGCAGTTTGCGGGTAGGCCAGCCCCAGCATTTT.

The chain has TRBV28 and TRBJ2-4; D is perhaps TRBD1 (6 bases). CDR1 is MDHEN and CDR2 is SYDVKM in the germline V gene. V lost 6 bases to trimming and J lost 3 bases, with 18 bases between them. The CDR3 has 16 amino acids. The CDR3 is CASSYLLGADKNIQYF. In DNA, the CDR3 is TGTGCCAGCAGCTATTTGCTGGGGGCCGACAAAAACATTCAGTACTTC.

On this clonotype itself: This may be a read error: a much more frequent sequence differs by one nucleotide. This CDR3 reads CASSELTGHYEQYF. In DNA, the CDR3 is TGTGCCAGCAGTGAGTTGACAGGGCACTACGAGCAGTACTTC. The chain joins TRBV6-1 to TRBJ2-7, with 7 bases fitting TRBD1. CDR3 size: 14 residues. The germline V gene encodes CDR1 MNHNS and CDR2 SASEGT. Trimming took 3 bases from V and 3 from J; bases not matched to a gene: 5.

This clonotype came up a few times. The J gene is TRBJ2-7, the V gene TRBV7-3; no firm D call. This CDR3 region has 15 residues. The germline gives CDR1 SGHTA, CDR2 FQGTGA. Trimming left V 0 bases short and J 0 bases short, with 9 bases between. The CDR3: CASSLTASDSYEQYF. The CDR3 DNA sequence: TGTGCCAGCAGCTTAACGGCGTCGGACTCCTACGAGCAGTACTTC.

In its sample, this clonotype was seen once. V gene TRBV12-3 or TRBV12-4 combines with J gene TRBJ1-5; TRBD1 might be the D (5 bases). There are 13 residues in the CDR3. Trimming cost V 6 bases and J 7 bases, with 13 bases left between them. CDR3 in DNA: TGTGCCAGCAGCCGCGGGGGGAAACAGCCCCAGCATTTT. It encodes CASSRGGKQPQHF.

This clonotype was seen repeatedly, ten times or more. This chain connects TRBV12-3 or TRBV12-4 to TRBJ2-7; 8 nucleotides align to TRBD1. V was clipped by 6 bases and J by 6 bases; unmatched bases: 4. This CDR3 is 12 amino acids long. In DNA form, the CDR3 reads TGTGCCAGCAGCCCGACAGGGGTCGAGCAGTACTTC. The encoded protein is CASSPTGVEQYF.

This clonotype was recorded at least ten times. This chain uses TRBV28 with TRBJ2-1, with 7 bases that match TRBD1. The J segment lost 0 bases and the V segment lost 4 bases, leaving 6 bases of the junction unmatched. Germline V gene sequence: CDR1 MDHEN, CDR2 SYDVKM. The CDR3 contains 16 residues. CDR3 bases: TGTGCCAGCAGTTCACCACAGGGGAGCTCCTACAATGAGCAGTTCTTC. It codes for CASSSPQGSSYNEQFF.

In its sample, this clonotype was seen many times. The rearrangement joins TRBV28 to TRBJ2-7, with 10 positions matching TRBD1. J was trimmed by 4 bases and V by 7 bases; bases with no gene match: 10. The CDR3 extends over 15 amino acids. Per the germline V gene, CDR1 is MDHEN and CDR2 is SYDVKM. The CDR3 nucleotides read TGTGCCAGCAAGATTGGGGGACAGGGGACGTACGAGCAGTACTTC. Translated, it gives CASKIGGQGTYEQYF.

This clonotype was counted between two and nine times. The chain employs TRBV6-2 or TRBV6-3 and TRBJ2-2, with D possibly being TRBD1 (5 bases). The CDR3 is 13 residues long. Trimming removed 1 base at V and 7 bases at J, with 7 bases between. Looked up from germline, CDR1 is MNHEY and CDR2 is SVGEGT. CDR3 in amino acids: CASSYWQGGELFF. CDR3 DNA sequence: TGTGCCAGCAGTTACTGGCAGGGCGGGGAGCTGTTTTTT.